This TCR beta chain was profiled in a study of T cell responses to AZD1222 COVID-19 vaccine. Study results and caveats: Baseline seropositives among AZD1222 recipients totaled only six. Most donors were white British, females outnumbered males, and clonal diversity was possibly underestimated. Vaccine-related CD4 TCRs covered spike, predominating at 160-218 and 743-854.

The length of the CDR3 is 12 residues. Unmatched junction bases numbered 0, after V lost 2 bases and J lost 7 bases. Looked up from germline, CDR1 is SGHNT and CDR2 is YYREEE (reference sequence). Profiled with immunoSEQ multiplex PCR; TCRdb holds only in-frame clones, not every one. The sample yields about 150,000 clones, about 89% seen once. This clone is a singleton in its sample. The antigen remains unidentified. The receptor's source is an adult who received the AZD1222 COVID-19 vaccine. The chain joins TRBV5-4 to TRBJ2-1; TRBD2 aligns across 7 bases. Specimen: peripheral blood, collected 28 days after the second AZD1222 dose. The CDR3 spells CASSFGGNEQFF. In DNA, the CDR3 is TGTGCCAGCAGCTTCGGGGGGAATGAGCAGTTCTTC.